This T cell receptor (beta chain) was recorded in a study of T cells in Graves' hyperthyroidism and ophthalmopathy. Study-wide results and caveats: Model-based prediction identified ophthalmopathy a median roughly 5.9 months prior to its onset. In simple terms, a model built on 13 V-J features told ophthalmopathy apart from stable hyperthyroidism.

The PBMCs studied were ones that came from 10 ml fresh peripheral blood. The CDR3 sequence is 14 residues long. V was clipped by 1 base and J by 4 bases, with 14 bases between them. Germline V gene data show CDR1 as DFQATT and CDR2 as SNEGSKA (reference sequence). Regarding this clonotype: The target antigen is unknown.

The investigators amplified TCR beta CDR3 regions from RNA transcripts. The HTBI primer set drove a first-round RT-PCR of the TCR CDR3. MiXCR, run by TCRdb on the multiplex PCR reads, gives a single entry per CDR3 protein. The sample comprises hundreds of thousands of distinct CDR3 sequences, 24% of which are singletons, and approximately 10% rests with the top ten. The source material was blood. This receptor was taken from a woman aged 25 to 39 with Graves' ophthalmopathy. The chain has TRBV20-1 and TRBJ2-7; D perhaps matches TRBD1 (6 bases). The CDR3 spells CSARAEDSAYEQYF. The DNA for the CDR3 is TGCAGTGCTAGAGCCGAGGACAGTGCGTACGAGCAGTACTTC.